The T cell receptor (beta chain) described here comes from a study of cytotoxic CD8 clonotypes in ibrutinib-treated CLL. J was trimmed by 3 bases and V by 2 bases; bases with no gene match: 2. Germline V lookup: CDR1 MGHRA, CDR2 YSYEKL. This CDR3 is built from 15 residues. This clone was observed a handful of times. Profiling relied on immunoSEQ multiplex PCR, and the TCRdb table lists in-frame clones only, not all of them. The profile covers about 200,000 clones, with approximately 70% appearing a single time and about 6.2% taken by the ten largest. The origin of this receptor is a human donor with chronic lymphocytic leukemia. The chain combines TRBV4-1 with TRBJ1-5; TRBD1 aligns across 9 bases. This sample comprised PBMCs, obtained after 12 months of ibrutinib treatment. CDR3 loop: CASSQNRGPNQPQHF. The CDR3, as DNA: TGCGCCAGCAGCCAAAACAGGGGGCCCAATCAGCCCCAGCATTTT.